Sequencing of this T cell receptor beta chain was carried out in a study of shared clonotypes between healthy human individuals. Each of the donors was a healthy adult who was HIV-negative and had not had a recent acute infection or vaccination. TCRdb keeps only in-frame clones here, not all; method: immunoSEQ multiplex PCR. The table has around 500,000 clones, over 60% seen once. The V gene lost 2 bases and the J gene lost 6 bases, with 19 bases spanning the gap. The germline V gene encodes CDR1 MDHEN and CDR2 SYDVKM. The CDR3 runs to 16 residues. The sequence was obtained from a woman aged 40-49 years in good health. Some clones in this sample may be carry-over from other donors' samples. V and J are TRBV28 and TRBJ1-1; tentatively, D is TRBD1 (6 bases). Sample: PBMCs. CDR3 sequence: CASSLDPGQAVAEAFF. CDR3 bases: TGTGCCAGCAGTTTAGACCCGGGACAAGCGGTTGCTGAAGCTTTCTTT.